The 29 T cell receptor beta chains below were found in one sample sequenced in a study of response to subunit inactivated influenza vaccine. Via MiXCR, TCRdb re-called the RT-PCR reads, giving one row per CDR3 protein. This sample carries approximately 500,000 distinct CDR3 sequences, roughly 13% of them seen once, and the ten largest clones take about an eighth. The sample here was PBMCs from blood, taken 45 days after vaccination. The receptor set was obtained from a man in his forties or fifties who received an inactivated influenza vaccine.

On this clonotype itself: A read error may account for a junction end that differs from germline. The chain joins TRBV7-9 to TRBJ2-1; D gene unclear. CDR1 is SEHNR, CDR2 FQNEAQ, per germline (reference sequence). The CDR3 extends over 13 amino acids. The DNA of the CDR3 is TGTGCCAGCAGCCCGATCTCCTACAATGAGCAGTCCTTC. Protein product: CASSPISYNEQSF.

The genes are TRBV7-2 and TRBJ2-7; TRBD1 matches at 10 bases. Germline trimming cut 3 bases from V and 2 bases from J; bases unmatched to any gene: 4. This CDR3 has 15 amino acids. The V gene's germline CDR1 is SGHTA and CDR2 FQGNSA. CDR3 bases: TGTGCCAGCAGCTTGGGACAGGGGCGTACCTACGAGCAGTACTTC. Residues: CASSLGQGRTYEQYF.

The sample holds many counts of this clonotype. The V gene is TRBV5-1, the J gene TRBJ2-3, with D unresolved. Germline CDR1 reads SGHRS; CDR2 reads YFSETQ. V dropped 5 bases and J dropped 1 base, with 20 bases sitting between them. CDR3 size: 17 residues. CDR3 amino acids: CASSPMTGAGGTDTQYF. The DNA of the CDR3 is TGCGCCAGCAGTCCGATGACTGGCGCCGGTGGCACAGATACGCAGTATTTT.

This clonotype was seen only a few times. This chain connects TRBV3-1 to TRBJ2-1, with D unresolved. The CDR3 covers 14 residues. In germline, CDR1 is LGHDT, CDR2 YNNKEL (reference sequence). Trimming stripped 1 base from V and 7 bases from J, with 11 bases between. CDR3 sequence reads: CASSQGTFGNEQFF. Written as DNA, the CDR3 is TGTGCCAGCAGCCAAGGTACCTTCGGAAATGAGCAGTTCTTC.

This chain links TRBV18 with TRBJ1-5; D may be TRBD1 (6 bases). The CDR3 is 16 amino acids. Germline V lookup: CDR1 KGHSH, CDR2 LQKENI. Trimming took 6 bases from V and 3 from J, leaving 18 bases between them. The CDR3: CASSPGGQWDNQPQHF. The CDR3 DNA is TGTGCCAGCTCTCCGGGAGGACAGTGGGACAATCAGCCCCAGCATTTT.

The chain joins TRBV9 to TRBJ2-7, with D perhaps TRBD1 (6 bases). V dropped 4 bases and J dropped 3 bases, with 11 bases sitting between them. Germline V gene lookup returns CDR1 SGDLS and CDR2 YYNGEE. The CDR3 is 13 amino acids. This CDR3 reads CASSPEGDYEQYF. CDR3 DNA sequence: TGTGCCAGCAGCCCCGAGGGGGACTACGAGCAGTACTTC.

The chain's CDR3 is CASSQQGTGELFF. CDR3 DNA: TGTGCCAGCAGCCAACAAGGCACCGGGGAGCTGTTTTTT. The chain employs TRBV3-1 and TRBJ2-2; D is uncertain. Germline CDR1 and CDR2: LGHDT and YNNKEL (reference sequence). The CDR3 is made up of 13 amino acids. V was shortened by 2 bases and J by 4 bases, with 5 bases between the two germline ends.

As to this clonotype: Sequence at one end of the junction differs from germline and may be a read error. V is TRBV7-9 and J is TRBJ2-1; possibly TRBD2 for D (6 bases). The CDR3 contains 16 residues. Germline CDR1 reads SEHNR; CDR2 reads FQNEAQ (reference sequence). The CDR3 sequence is CASSLASGQRRNERFF. The CDR3 DNA sequence: TGTGCCAGCAGCTTAGCCAGCGGGCAGCGTAGAAATGAGCGGTTCTTC.

V is TRBV15 and J is TRBJ2-1, with D maybe TRBD1 (5 bases). The germline gives CDR1 LNHNV, CDR2 YYDKDF (reference sequence). V was shortened by 1 base and J by 4 bases, with 8 bases between the two germline ends. The CDR3 extends over 14 amino acids. The CDR3 reads CATSRVQGYNEQFF. CDR3 DNA sequence: TGTGCCACCAGCAGAGTGCAGGGTTACAATGAGCAGTTCTTC.

This clonotype showed up many times. V is TRBV12-3 or TRBV12-4 and J is TRBJ2-1, with 7 bases that match TRBD2. V lost 3 bases to trimming and J lost 6 bases; unmatched junction nucleotides: 8. The CDR3 totals 15 residues. Written as DNA, the CDR3 is TGTGCCAGCAGTTTGAACGGGAGGCCGGGCAATGAGCAGTTCTTC. Its protein is CASSLNGRPGNEQFF.

The chain recombines TRBV7-2 with TRBJ2-2; TRBD2 matches 10 bases. J was trimmed by 8 bases and V by 5 bases; bases with no gene match: 11. The CDR3 runs 16 residues. Germline V gene sequence: CDR1 SGHTA, CDR2 FQGNSA. CDR3 sequence reads: CASSVSSGGPEGELFF. The CDR3 bases are TGTGCCAGCAGCGTCTCTAGCGGGGGCCCAGAAGGGGAGCTGTTTTTT.

This clonotype was seen a handful of times. The CDR3 region has the DNA TGTGCCAGCAGATTCCACTCCTCTAATGAAAAACTGTTTTTT. This sequence encodes CASRFHSSNEKLFF. This chain joins TRBV6-1 and TRBJ1-4; D is uncertain. This CDR3 region has 14 residues. Trimming shortened V by 6 bases and J by 3 bases, and 11 bases separated the two germline ends. Germline V lookup: CDR1 MNHNS, CDR2 SASEGT.

This clonotype was observed a handful of times. V usage is TRBV3-1 and J usage is TRBJ2-1; perhaps TRBD2 as D (5 bases). This CDR3 contains 13 residues. The ends were cut back, 2 bases at V and 9 bases at J, with 11 bases in the middle. Germline CDR1 LGHDT, CDR2 YNNKEL (reference sequence). CDR3 sequence reads: CASSQRGTSEQFF. The DNA of the CDR3 is TGTGCCAGCAGCCAACGGGGTACCAGTGAGCAGTTCTTC.

The chain recombines TRBV20-1 with TRBJ1-6, with D possibly being TRBD1 (5 bases). Between the trimmed V and J ends, which lost 0 bases and 7 bases, there was a span of 13 bases. The CDR3 runs 15 residues. Per the germline V gene, CDR1 is DFQATT and CDR2 is SNEGSKA (reference sequence). The DNA of the CDR3 is TGCAGTGCTAGAGATCACAGGACACCGAATTCACCCCTCCACTTT. This gives the protein CSARDHRTPNSPLHF.

V gene TRBV20-1 combines with J gene TRBJ2-3, with D uncertain. Trimming removed 6 bases at V and 6 bases at J, with 7 bases between. The CDR3 sequence is 10 residues long. Germline V gene sequence: CDR1 DFQATT, CDR2 SNEGSKA (reference sequence). The DNA of the CDR3 is TGCAGTGCCACTCGTGATACGCAGTATTTT. Translation: CSATRDTQYF.

This clonotype was counted between two and nine times. The chain carries TRBV28 and TRBJ1-5; no definite D call. The CDR3 spans 19 residues. V was pared by 3 bases and J by 1 base, with 22 bases between. The germline V gene has CDR1 MDHEN and CDR2 SYDVKM. In DNA form, the CDR3 reads TGTGCCAGCAGTTTCCGCCCCCGTCAGTTCGGAGGGAGCAATCAGCCCCAGCATTTT. Its translation: CASSFRPRQFGGSNQPQHF.

This clonotype was observed a handful of times. J is TRBJ1-2 and V is TRBV7-2, with 11 positions matching TRBD1. V dropped 5 bases and J dropped 6; count of bases not matched to a gene: 8. Germline V gives CDR1 SGHTA, CDR2 FQGNSA. This CDR3 has 15 residues. As DNA, the CDR3 is TGTGCCAGCAGCCTAAGGGACAGGGGGGGAAATGGCTACACCTTC. Encoded protein: CASSLRDRGGNGYTF. Combining the CDR3 with reference TRBV7-2 and TRBJ1-2 gives the whole variable domain GAGVSQSPSNKVTEKGKDVELRCDPISGHTALYWYRQSLGQGLEFLIYFQGNSAPDKSGLPSDRFSAERTGGSVSTLTIQRTQQEDSAVYLCASSLRDRGGNGYTFGSGTRLTVV.

The chain combines TRBV5-1 with TRBJ2-1; TRBD2 matches 9 bases. The ends lost 4 bases at V and 3 bases at J; junction bases unmatched: 8. The CDR3 extends over 16 amino acids. Per the germline V gene, CDR1 is SGHRS and CDR2 is YFSETQ. The CDR3 nucleotides read TGCGCCAGCAGCCGATCGACTAGCGGATACTACAATGAGCAGTTCTTC. Translated: CASSRSTSGYYNEQFF.

The chain combines TRBV7-2 with TRBJ2-7, with a weak D call TRBD1 (6 bases). The CDR3 is 14 amino acids. V dropped 1 base and J dropped 2 bases, with 9 bases sitting between them. Germline lookup yields CDR1 SGHTA and CDR2 FQGNSA. In DNA form, the CDR3 reads TGTGCCAGCAGCTTAGACCGACAGGCCTACGAGCAGTACTTC. This encodes CASSLDRQAYEQYF.

This clonotype was counted between two and nine times. The CDR3 DNA reads TGTGCCAGCAGCTTTTACGAGCCGTTTGTCGGGGAGCTGTTTTTT. Translating gives CASSFYEPFVGELFF. The rearrangement joins TRBV7-9 to TRBJ2-2; no definite D call. Germline CDR1 reads SEHNR; CDR2 reads FQNEAQ (reference sequence). With 3 bases removed from V and 7 bases from J, the gap between germline ends came to 15 bases. The CDR3 spans 15 residues.

This clonotype was recorded at least ten times. V is TRBV7-2 and J is TRBJ2-2; 8 positions match TRBD1. The ends lost 6 bases at V and 0 bases at J; junction bases unmatched: 3. The germline V gene encodes CDR1 SGHTA and CDR2 FQGNSA. The CDR3 sequence is 15 residues long. For the CDR3, the DNA is TGTGCCAGCAGGTTACAGGGGGCGAACACCGGGGAGCTGTTTTTT. Amino acid sequence: CASRLQGANTGELFF.

There are a few counts of this clonotype. The rearrangement links TRBV19 to TRBJ2-7; 10 positions agree with TRBD2. Per germline, CDR1 LNHDA and CDR2 SQIVND (reference sequence). Germline trimming cut 6 bases from V and 4 bases from J; bases unmatched to any gene: 9. The CDR3 length is 15 residues. The CDR3 nucleotides are TGTGCCAGTAGACACGGACTAGCGGAGATATACGAGCAGTACTTC. Protein product: CASRHGLAEIYEQYF.

The rearrangement uses TRBV5-5 and TRBJ2-7; the match to TRBD1 covers 8 bases. The CDR3 extends over 14 amino acids. Germline V gene data show CDR1 as SGHKS and CDR2 as YYEKEE (reference sequence). V gave up 4 bases and J gave up 6 bases; unmatched junction bases: 9. CDR3 region: CASSVRRGPSEQYF. DNA of the CDR3: TGTGCCAGCAGCGTACGCAGGGGGCCATCCGAGCAGTACTTC.

The chain has TRBV7-9 and TRBJ1-3; possibly TRBD1 for D (6 bases). The CDR3 contains 12 residues. V lost 9 bases to trimming and J lost 4 bases, with 10 bases between them. The germline gives CDR1 SEHNR, CDR2 FQNEAQ (reference sequence). CDR3 coding DNA: TGTGCCAGTGGGACATCGGGAAACACCATATATTTT. Its translation is CASGTSGNTIYF.

The V gene is TRBV6-1, the J gene TRBJ2-7; TRBD2 matches 11 bases. The CDR3 runs 14 residues. V was pared by 7 bases and J by 4 bases, with 6 bases of the junction left unmatched. In germline, CDR1 is MNHNS, CDR2 SASEGT. The CDR3 DNA reads as TGTGCCAGCACCCCTAGCGGGGGGCCTTACGAGCAGTACTTC. Translation gives CASTPSGGPYEQYF.

This clonotype was detected only a few times. CDR3 sequence reads: CASSPGLAGMITDTQYF. CDR3 DNA sequence: TGTGCCAGCAGCCCTGGACTAGCGGGTATGATCACAGATACGCAGTATTTT. The chain carries TRBV7-2 and TRBJ2-3; TRBD2 aligns across 11 bases. Germline V gene lookup returns CDR1 SGHTA and CDR2 FQGNSA. The V gene end was trimmed by 5 bases and the J gene end by 2 bases; junction bases not matched to a gene: 9. The CDR3 covers 17 residues. Together with reference TRBV7-2 and TRBJ2-3, the CDR3 gives the full variable domain: GAGVSQSPSNKVTEKGKDVELRCDPISGHTALYWYRQSLGQGLEFLIYFQGNSAPDKSGLPSDRFSAERTGGSVSTLTIQRTQQEDSAVYLCASSPGLAGMITDTQYFGPGTRLTVL.

The V and J genes are TRBV24-1 and TRBJ2-7, with 8 bases lining up with TRBD1. V trimming: 2 bases; J trimming: 5 bases; junction bases outside the gene matches: 13. The CDR3 is made up of 17 amino acids. CDR1 KGHDR and CDR2 SFDVKD come from the germline V gene. The CDR3 DNA is TGTGCCACCAGTGATTCTAAAGGACAGGGCAGCGTCCACGAGCAGTACTTC. Its translation is CATSDSKGQGSVHEQYF.

On this clonotype itself: The CDR3 does not end in the conserved phenylalanine or tryptophan, so this is likely a read error. The J gene is TRBJ2-7, the V gene TRBV24-1; tentative D call: TRBD1 (5 bases). The CDR3 length is 16 residues. The V gene lost 0 bases and the J gene lost 2 bases, with 13 bases spanning the gap. Germline V CDR1 and CDR2: KGHDR, SFDVKD. The CDR3 region is CATSDLLQRGTYEQYL. The CDR3 region has the DNA TGTGCCACCAGTGATTTGCTTCAAAGGGGAACCTACGAGCAGTACTTA.

This clonotype was seen repeatedly, ten times or more. The J gene is TRBJ1-1, the V gene TRBV20-1; D may be TRBD1 (6 bases). Trimming took off 7 bases at V and 7 bases at J, with 13 bases between the two ends. The CDR3 sequence is 11 residues long. The germline V gene has CDR1 DFQATT and CDR2 SNEGSKA (reference sequence). The CDR3 protein is CSVVQGNEAFF. The DNA of the CDR3 is TGCAGTGTTGTCCAGGGGAATGAAGCTTTCTTT.